This T cell receptor beta chain derives from a study of blood T cells in healthy people across ages. The study's findings and limits: Diversity figures based on one million T cells were deemed too low.

The germline gives CDR1 MGHRA, CDR2 YSYEKL. This CDR3 comprises 16 residues. With 0 bases removed from V and 2 bases from J, the gap between germline ends came to 10 bases. Next came a second PCR, run for roughly 6 to 11 cycles, which used a sample-barcoded 5' primer along with a J-beta primer mix. Every cDNA was tagged by a template-switch adaptor with 12 random nucleotides. In TCRdb, the 5' RACE reads were re-called with MiXCR into one record per CDR3 protein. This sample has under 950,000 distinct CDR3 sequences; 22% occur once, and the top ten carry about 20%. In the case of this clonotype: The antigen remains unidentified.

The sequence was collected from a man aged 65 to 79 in good health. What was sequenced was blood. This rearrangement joins TRBV4-1 to TRBJ1-4; D is possibly TRBD1 (5 bases). The CDR3 sequence is CASSQEGGITNEKLFF. CDR3 DNA: TGCGCCAGCAGCCAAGAGGGGGGAATTACTAATGAAAAACTGTTTTTT.